Below, 25 T cell receptor beta chains from the same sample are listed, as sequenced in a study of cytomegalovirus exposure and HLA in healthy donors. Vbeta (60) and Jbeta (13) primers were used in the PCR. The method was immunoSEQ multiplex PCR; TCRdb's version includes in-frame clones alone and lacks a portion of them. The sample has under 200,000 clones, roughly 75% seen once. Sequenced sample: PBMCs. These receptors were obtained from a woman aged 50 to 60 in good health and CMV-seropositive.

The CDR3: CASSVGRGGTEAFF. The CDR3 DNA reads TGTGCCAGCAGCGTAGGAAGGGGCGGCACTGAAGCTTTCTTT. The chain employs TRBV9 and TRBJ1-1; tentatively, D is TRBD1 (5 bases). Germline CDR1 reads SGDLS; CDR2 reads YYNGEE. Trimming stripped 0 bases from V and 4 bases from J, with 10 bases between. CDR3 length equals 14 residues. Based on the CDR3 plus reference TRBV9 and TRBJ1-1, the full variable domain is DSGVTQTPKHLITATGQRVTLRCSPRSGDLSVYWYQQSLDQGLQFLIQYYNGEERAKGNILERFSAQQFPDLHSELNLSSLELGDSALYFCASSVGRGGTEAFFGQGTRLTVV.

In this sample, this clone turned up once. The J gene is TRBJ2-5, the V gene TRBV7-3; 7 bases agree with TRBD1. This CDR3 region has 15 residues. Germline V gene sequence: CDR1 SGHTA, CDR2 FQGTGA. Unmatched junction bases numbered 7, after V lost 5 bases and J lost 1 base. The CDR3 region is CASSTTGQPQETQYF. CDR3 in DNA: TGTGCCAGCAGCACAACGGGACAGCCCCAAGAGACCCAGTACTTC.

The chain employs TRBV5-4 and TRBJ2-3, with D possibly matching TRBD1 (5 bases). The CDR3 runs 14 residues. V lost 4 bases to trimming and J lost 4 bases, with 13 bases between them. From germline, CDR1 is SGHNT and CDR2 YYREEE (reference sequence). The DNA for the CDR3 is TGTGCCAGCAGCAGAGACAGAAACTCAGATACGCAGTATTTT. Protein product: CASSRDRNSDTQYF.

V usage is TRBV5-1 and J usage is TRBJ1-4, with TRBD1 matching 10 bases. The germline gives CDR1 SGHRS, CDR2 YFSETQ. The junction had 9 bases not matched to a gene; V was cut back by 3 bases and J by 7 bases. The CDR3 contains 16 residues. The CDR3 protein is CASSSGTGAVGEKLFF. DNA of the CDR3: TGCGCCAGCAGCTCAGGGACAGGGGCGGTTGGTGAAAAACTGTTTTTT.

This clone was observed once. The chain combines TRBV23-1 with TRBJ2-7; 8 bases fit TRBD1. TRBV23-1 is an ORF for which the function is uncertain. This CDR3 is 16 amino acids long. J gave up 3 bases and V 4 bases, and 11 bases lay outside the gene matches. Here the CDR3 reads CASSPRPGGRDYEQYF. CDR3 bases: TGCGCCAGCAGTCCCCGGCCAGGGGGCAGGGACTACGAGCAGTACTTC.

V is TRBV5-1 and J is TRBJ1-2, with 11 bases that match TRBD1. With 4 bases clipped from V and 0 bases from J, the junction kept 8 bases outside the gene matches. This CDR3 spans 17 amino acids. Germline-derived CDR1 and CDR2 are SGHRS and YFSETQ. The CDR3 reads CASSRTGTGGANYGYTF. Written as DNA, the CDR3 is TGCGCCAGCAGCCGTACCGGGACAGGGGGAGCTAACTATGGCTACACCTTC.

The rearrangement links TRBV10-1 to TRBJ2-2; maybe TRBD2 (5 bases). Germline CDR1 WNHNN, CDR2 SYGVQD (reference sequence). With 2 bases removed from V and 5 bases from J, the gap between germline ends came to 21 bases. CDR3 size: 18 residues. The CDR3 nucleotides read TGCGCCAGCAGTGAGCCCGGACTTCACACCGGGGATACCGGGGAGCTGTTTTTT. Translated, it gives CASSEPGLHTGDTGELFF.

The DNA of the CDR3 is TGTGCCACCCGACTAGCGGGCACCGGGGAGCTGTTTTTT. Amino acid sequence: CATRLAGTGELFF. The rearrangement uses TRBV2 and TRBJ2-2; TRBD2 matches at 10 bases. J was trimmed by 4 bases and V by 10 bases; bases with no gene match: 3. Germline values: CDR1 SNHLY, CDR2 FYNNEI. The CDR3 is made up of 13 amino acids.

This clone was counted only a few times. J is TRBJ1-5 and V is TRBV9; D is undetermined. V lost 0 bases to trimming and J lost 1 base, with 8 bases between them. The CDR3 is 15 residues long. The germline CDR1 and CDR2 sequences are SGDLS and YYNGEE. In nucleotides, the CDR3 is TGTGCCAGCAGCGTAGAACCAGGCAGCAATCAGCCCCAGCATTTT. Amino acid sequence: CASSVEPGSNQPQHF.

As to this clone: The junction departs from the called germline gene at one end, perhaps through a read error. The rearrangement joins TRBV7-9 to TRBJ2-7, with 10 bases matching TRBD1. This CDR3 has 12 amino acids. Germline values: CDR1 SEHNR, CDR2 FQNEAQ (reference sequence). CDR3 in DNA: TGTTCCAGCAGCGACAGGGGGCGCGAGCAGTACTTC. Translated: CSSSDRGREQYF.

The rearrangement uses TRBV2 and TRBJ2-2; the D gene is possibly TRBD2 (6 bases). Germline assignment: CDR1 SNHLY and CDR2 FYNNEI. The CDR3 totals 17 residues. V was trimmed by 4 bases and J by 2 bases, leaving 17 bases between them. The CDR3 coding sequence is TGTGCCAGCAGTGGGGTTTGGGGACTTCTTAACACCGGGGAGCTGTTTTTT. This codes for CASSGVWGLLNTGELFF.

V is TRBV28 and J is TRBJ1-3; D unresolved. Trimming removed 7 bases from V and 0 bases from J, with 10 bases in between. This CDR3 region has 14 residues. Germline assignment: CDR1 MDHEN and CDR2 SYDVKM. The CDR3 protein is CASKYRSSGNTIYF. The CDR3 coding sequence is TGTGCCAGCAAATATCGGAGCTCTGGAAACACCATATATTTT.

As DNA, the CDR3 is TGTGCCAGCAGCTTAAGACTAGCGGGTTCCTACGAGCAGTACTTC. Translating gives CASSLRLAGSYEQYF. V is TRBV7-2 and J is TRBJ2-7, with 10 bases identical to TRBD2. This CDR3 is built from 15 residues. CDR1 SGHTA and CDR2 FQGNSA come from the germline V gene. The V and J ends lost 2 bases and 1 base, in that order; junction bases with no gene match: 2. The complete variable domain, with remaining parts taken from reference TRBV7-2 and TRBJ2-7, reads GAGVSQSPSNKVTEKGKDVELRCDPISGHTALYWYRQSLGQGLEFLIYFQGNSAPDKSGLPSDRFSAERTGGSVSTLTIQRTQQEDSAVYLCASSLRLAGSYEQYFGPGTRLTVT.

The chain combines TRBV14 with TRBJ2-7; possible D gene TRBD1, 6 bases. V lost 3 bases and J 2 bases, leaving 11 bases between the germline ends. The germline V gene encodes CDR1 SGHDN and CDR2 FVKESK. This CDR3 spans 14 amino acids. The CDR3 nucleotides read TGTGCCAGCAGCCACCGGCAGGGGACCTACGAGCAGTACTTC. It specifies CASSHRQGTYEQYF.

The gene calls are TRBV6-5 and TRBJ1-2, with D possibly TRBD1 on 6 matching bases. This CDR3 is built from 12 residues. Germline V CDR1 and CDR2: MNHEY, SVGAGI. Trimming removed 5 bases from V and 7 bases from J, with 11 bases in between. Here the CDR3 reads CASSDTRGGYTF. CDR3 DNA: TGTGCCAGCAGTGACACCAGGGGTGGCTACACCTTC.

This chain links TRBV4-2 with TRBJ2-3, with TRBD2 identical over 9 bases. Germline-derived CDR1 and CDR2 are LGHNA and YNFKEQ. V shed 1 base, J shed 9 bases, and the junction held 14 bases outside the gene matches. The CDR3 contains 17 residues. The CDR3 protein is CASSQVKASGASTTQYF. The DNA for the CDR3 is TGTGCCAGCAGCCAAGTTAAGGCTAGCGGGGCTTCGACGACGCAGTATTTT.

The chain combines TRBV29-1 with TRBJ2-7; TRBD2 aligns across 11 bases. Trimming cost V 6 bases and J 2 bases; bases outside gene matches: 9. Germline values: CDR1 SQVTM, CDR2 ANQGSEA. The CDR3 runs to 15 residues. The CDR3 region has the DNA TGCAGCGTCCAAGGGGGGACTAGCGGCCCCTACGAGCAGTACTTC. Translation gives CSVQGGTSGPYEQYF.

This clone was seen only a few times. This chain joins TRBV28 and TRBJ1-2, with D possibly being TRBD1 (5 bases). This CDR3 has 11 residues. V was clipped by 6 bases and J by 8 bases, with 10 bases between them. The germline V gene encodes CDR1 MDHEN and CDR2 SYDVKM. CDR3 DNA: TGTGCCAGCAGGGACACAGGAGGCTACACCTTC. Residues: CASRDTGGYTF.

The chain combines TRBV25-1 with TRBJ1-4; 7 positions agree with TRBD1. V shed 3 bases, J shed 8 bases, and the junction held 9 bases outside the gene matches. The CDR3 consists of 15 residues. Germline V gives CDR1 MGHDK, CDR2 SYGVNS. The CDR3 DNA sequence: TGTGCCAGCAGTGACAGGGGGAGAAGGGGCGAAAAACTGTTTTTT. Translation: CASSDRGRRGEKLFF.

This chain uses TRBV7-2 with TRBJ2-3; 9 bases match TRBD1. This CDR3 region has 16 residues. Germline CDR1 reads SGHTA; CDR2 reads FQGNSA. Germline trimming cut 4 bases from V and 4 bases from J; bases unmatched to any gene: 9. The CDR3 protein is CASSYPDRGSSDTQYF. The CDR3 DNA reads as TGTGCCAGCAGCTACCCTGACAGGGGGTCATCAGATACGCAGTATTTT.

The V and J genes are TRBV28 and TRBJ1-6; 9 bases match TRBD1. V gave up 5 bases and J gave up 7 bases; unmatched junction bases: 6. The CDR3 covers 15 residues. Germline V gene data show CDR1 as MDHEN and CDR2 as SYDVKM. The chain's CDR3 is CASSIDRGYNSPLHF. In DNA, the CDR3 is TGTGCCAGCAGTATAGACAGGGGGTACAATTCACCCCTCCACTTT.

This chain joins TRBV5-1 and TRBJ1-2, with TRBD1 matching 7 bases. The junction had 0 bases not matched to a gene; V was cut back by 1 base and J by 3 bases. CDR3 size: 13 residues. Germline V gene lookup returns CDR1 SGHRS and CDR2 YFSETQ. CDR3 amino acids: CASSLTGDYGYTF. The CDR3 bases are TGCGCCAGCAGCTTGACAGGGGACTATGGCTACACCTTC.

J is TRBJ1-1 and V is TRBV30; D remains unclear. CDR1 and CDR2 from the germline V gene are GTSNPN and SVGIG (reference sequence). The V gene lost 2 bases and the J gene lost 0 bases, with 13 bases spanning the gap. The CDR3 loop spans 15 amino acids. The CDR3 sequence is CAWSPPRDMNTEAFF. The CDR3 coding sequence is TGTGCCTGGAGTCCGCCTCGAGACATGAACACTGAAGCTTTCTTT.

The chain joins TRBV9 to TRBJ2-2; a weak D match, TRBD1 (6 bases). Trimming removed 0 bases from V and 3 bases from J, with 12 bases in between. The CDR3 is made up of 16 amino acids. Germline V gene sequence: CDR1 SGDLS, CDR2 YYNGEE. In nucleotides, the CDR3 is TGTGCCAGCAGCGTAGCAGGGGTTGATTACACCGGGGAGCTGTTTTTT. Its protein product is CASSVAGVDYTGELFF.

This rearrangement joins TRBV7-3 to TRBJ1-6; D possibly corresponds to TRBD1 (5 bases). Trimming shortened V by 4 bases and J by 7 bases, and 17 bases separated the two germline ends. Germline V gene sequence: CDR1 SGHTA, CDR2 FQGTGA. The CDR3 loop spans 16 amino acids. The CDR3 DNA reads as TGTGCCAGCAGCTCCCAGGGCCCATTAGGCAATTCACCCCTCCACTTT. This codes for CASSSQGPLGNSPLHF. Variable domain in full (rest from reference TRBV7-3 and TRBJ1-6): GAGVSQTPSNKVTEKGKYVELRCDPISGHTALYWYRQSLGQGPEFLIYFQGTGAADDSGLPNDRFFAVRPEGSVSTLKIQRTERGDSAVYLCASSSQGPLGNSPLHFGNGTRLTVT.